This T cell receptor beta chain was identified in a study of long-term antiretroviral therapy in people with HIV. Across the study: A decade or so separates the oldest specimens from the later 2015 immediate-ART recommendation. Broader study findings: Dominance of pre-ART expanded clones persisted, fluctuating and often declining after ART.

Version v3.0 of the immunoSEQ assay ran at survey level. Assay used: immunoSEQ multiplex PCR; TCRdb lists only in-frame clones, some missing. The table records 24,000 or so clones, 75% to 90% of them present only once. Turning to this clone: Its specificity is not known.

In germline, CDR1 is MNHNS, CDR2 SASEGT. V lost 5 bases to trimming and J lost 7 bases; unmatched junction nucleotides: 4. The CDR3 runs 15 residues. V gene TRBV6-1 combines with J gene TRBJ1-6; 11 bases map to TRBD1. The sequenced sample was unsorted PBMCs, obtained 2.3 years after starting antiretroviral therapy. The clonotype comes from a man between 35 and 55 years old with HIV. This CDR3 reads CASSTGTGGNSPLHF. DNA of the CDR3: TGTGCCAGCAGTACCGGGACAGGGGGGAATTCACCCCTCCACTTT.